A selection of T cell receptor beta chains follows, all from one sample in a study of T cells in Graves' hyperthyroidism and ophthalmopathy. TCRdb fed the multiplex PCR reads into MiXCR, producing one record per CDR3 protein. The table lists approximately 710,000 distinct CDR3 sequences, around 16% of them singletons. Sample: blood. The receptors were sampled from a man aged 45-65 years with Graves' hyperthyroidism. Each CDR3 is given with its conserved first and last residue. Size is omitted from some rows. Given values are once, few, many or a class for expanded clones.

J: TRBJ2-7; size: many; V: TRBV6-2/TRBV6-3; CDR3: CASWPSGKVYEQYF
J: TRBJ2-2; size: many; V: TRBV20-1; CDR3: CSAGRTNTGELFF
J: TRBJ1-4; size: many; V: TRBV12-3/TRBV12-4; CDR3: CASSLRGRTNEKLFF
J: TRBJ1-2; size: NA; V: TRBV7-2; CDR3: CASSAWTLGYTF
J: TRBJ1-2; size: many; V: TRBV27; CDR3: CASSAFDRGGYGYTF
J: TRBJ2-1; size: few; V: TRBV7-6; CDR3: CASSSVSYGEQFF
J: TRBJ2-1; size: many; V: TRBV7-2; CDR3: CASSLVRNPDEQFF
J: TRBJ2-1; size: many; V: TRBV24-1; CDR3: CATSDPTRLGHGSYNEQFF
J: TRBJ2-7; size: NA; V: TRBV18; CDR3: CASSPQVGQGFEQYF
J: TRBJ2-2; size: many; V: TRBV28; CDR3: CASSSMTGTNTGELFF
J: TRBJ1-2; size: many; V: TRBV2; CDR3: CASGRWDRLYGYTF
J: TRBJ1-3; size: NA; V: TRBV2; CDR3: CASSVEAISGNTIYF
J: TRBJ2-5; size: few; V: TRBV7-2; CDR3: CASSLMAGVGETQYF
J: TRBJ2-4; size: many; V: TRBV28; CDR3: CATRTGGKNIQYF
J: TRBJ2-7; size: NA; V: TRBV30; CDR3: CAWNTQGGSYEQYF
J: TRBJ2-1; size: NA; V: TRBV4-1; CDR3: CASSYGGGSYNEQFF
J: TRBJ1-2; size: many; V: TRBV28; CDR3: CASSLELGGYTF
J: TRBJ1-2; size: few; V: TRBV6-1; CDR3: CASSEVLSDSQLGYTF
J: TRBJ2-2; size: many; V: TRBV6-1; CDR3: CASSEGLDRANTGELFF
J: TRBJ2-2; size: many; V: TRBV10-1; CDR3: CASSAGTGATGELFF
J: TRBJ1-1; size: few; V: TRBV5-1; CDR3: CASSSTPEDTEAFF
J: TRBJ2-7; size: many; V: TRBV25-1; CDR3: CASSDGSRISYEQYF
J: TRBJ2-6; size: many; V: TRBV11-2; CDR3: CASSLGRAGANVLTF
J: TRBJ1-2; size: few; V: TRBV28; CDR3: CASTGSGRNYGYTF
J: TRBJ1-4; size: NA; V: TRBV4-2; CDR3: CASSQEAGTEKLFF
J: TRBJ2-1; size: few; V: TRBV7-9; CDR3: CASSLATSGRRNNEQFF
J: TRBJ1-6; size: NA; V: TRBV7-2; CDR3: CASSETGIGSPLHF
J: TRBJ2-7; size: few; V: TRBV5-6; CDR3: CASTVLQGYEQYF
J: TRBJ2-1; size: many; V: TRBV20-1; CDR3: CSARDLREGYNEQFF
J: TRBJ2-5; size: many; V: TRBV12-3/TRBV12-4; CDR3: CASRLMEEETQYF
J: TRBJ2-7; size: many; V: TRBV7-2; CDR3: CASSLGVRARGPLQQYF
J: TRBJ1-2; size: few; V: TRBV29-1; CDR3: CSVEYKPIYGYTF
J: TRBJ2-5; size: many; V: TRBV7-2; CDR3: CASSLAPQGRETQYF
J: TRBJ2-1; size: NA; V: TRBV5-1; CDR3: CASSWLKTGGQFF
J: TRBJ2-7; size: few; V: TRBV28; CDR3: CASSLRDNLDEQYF
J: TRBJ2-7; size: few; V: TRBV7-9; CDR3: CASSSVDRVYEQYF
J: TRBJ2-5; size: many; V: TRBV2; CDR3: CASSWDFQETQYF
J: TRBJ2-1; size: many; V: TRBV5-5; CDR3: CASSLGAEPYNEQFF
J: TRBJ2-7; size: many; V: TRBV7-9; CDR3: CASSLEGHYYEQYF
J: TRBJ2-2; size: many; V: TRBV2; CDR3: CASTNTGELFF
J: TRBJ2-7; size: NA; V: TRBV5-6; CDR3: CASSPPQGALYEQYF
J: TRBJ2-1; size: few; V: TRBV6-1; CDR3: CASNSVPGQGRGEQFF
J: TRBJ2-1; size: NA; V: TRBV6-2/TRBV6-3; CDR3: CASSYRPSSAYEQFF
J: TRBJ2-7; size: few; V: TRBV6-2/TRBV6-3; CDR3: CASSYGQGTHEQYF
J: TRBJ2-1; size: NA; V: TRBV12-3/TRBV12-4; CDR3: CASSYPEYNEQFF
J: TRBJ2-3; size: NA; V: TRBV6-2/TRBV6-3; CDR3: CASLGAGASTDTQYF
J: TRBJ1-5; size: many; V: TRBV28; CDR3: CASSPPRVGNQPQHF
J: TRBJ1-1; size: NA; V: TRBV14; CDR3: CASSGWTGLTEAFF
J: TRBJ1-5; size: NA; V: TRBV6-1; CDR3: CASSSTAKLYQPQHF
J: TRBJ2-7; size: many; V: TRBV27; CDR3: CASSPNGWKQYF
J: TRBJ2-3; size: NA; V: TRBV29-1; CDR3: CSAPQSDTQYF
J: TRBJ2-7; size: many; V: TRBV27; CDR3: CASSPQGTFSYEQYF
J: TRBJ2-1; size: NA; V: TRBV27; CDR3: CASSWDWANEQFF
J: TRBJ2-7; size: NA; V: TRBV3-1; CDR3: CASSPTYYRAAPLEQYF
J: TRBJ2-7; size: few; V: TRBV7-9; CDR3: CASSLPHSYGEGYEQYF
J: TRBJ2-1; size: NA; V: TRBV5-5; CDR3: CASSSMGSYNEQFF
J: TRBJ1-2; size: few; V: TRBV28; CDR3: CASSKGTVSSNYGYTF
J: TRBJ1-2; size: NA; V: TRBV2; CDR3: CASTFTGTGAHGYTF
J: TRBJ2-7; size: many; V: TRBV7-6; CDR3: CASSPGQYEQYF